This entry lists 6 T cell receptor beta chains sequenced from one sample in a study of T cell responses to AZD1222 COVID-19 vaccine. TCRdb keeps only in-frame clones here, not all; method: immunoSEQ multiplex PCR. The repertoire includes 90,000 to 110,000 clones, around 76% of them detected once, and approximately 5% sits in the top ten. This material consisted of peripheral blood, taken on day 0 of AZD1222 vaccination. The receptors derive from an adult in good health.

The chain links TRBV5-4 to TRBJ2-3; 9 bases are shared with TRBD2. Looked up from germline, CDR1 is SGHNT and CDR2 is YYREEE (reference sequence). The CDR3 runs 14 residues. The ends lost 0 bases at V and 5 bases at J; junction bases unmatched: 1. CDR3 residues: CASSLVTSGDTQYF. The CDR3 nucleotides read TGTGCCAGCAGCTTGGTGACTAGCGGAGATACGCAGTATTTT.

The chain joins TRBV5-6 to TRBJ2-5, with D perhaps assigned TRBD1 or TRBD2 (5 bases each). The germline CDR1 and CDR2 sequences are SGHDT and YYEEEE. Trimming removed 6 bases from V and 4 bases from J, with 13 bases in between. The CDR3 length is 13 residues. CDR3 DNA: TGTGCCAGCACCACAGGAGGAGTAGAGACCCAGTACTTC. This sequence encodes CASTTGGVETQYF.

The rearrangement uses TRBV6-1 and TRBJ2-5, with 10 nucleotides matching TRBD1. V shed 4 bases and J 0 bases; nucleotides not matched to a gene: 5. There are 16 residues in the CDR3. CDR1 is MNHNS, CDR2 SASEGT, per germline. CDR3 in DNA: TGTGCCAGCAGTGGACAGGGGGCTGGGTACCAAGAGACCCAGTACTTC. Translation gives CASSGQGAGYQETQYF.

This sequence joins TRBV2 and TRBJ1-4, with no clear D. CDR3 size: 12 residues. Germline lookup yields CDR1 SNHLY and CDR2 FYNNEI. V lost 6 bases and J lost 8, with 10 bases in between. In DNA, the CDR3 is TGTGCCAGCAGGCGGGGATCCGAAAAACTGTTTTTT. Protein product: CASRRGSEKLFF.

This clone was recorded many times. The rearrangement links TRBV2 to TRBJ2-2, with D unresolved. The CDR3 consists of 14 residues. V was trimmed by 4 bases and J by 1 base, leaving 7 bases between them. Germline CDR1 is SNHLY and CDR2 is FYNNEI. CDR3 protein: CASSVGGNTGELFF. The CDR3 DNA sequence: TGTGCCAGCAGTGTAGGCGGGAACACCGGGGAGCTGTTTTTT.

In its sample, this clone was seen a few times. This rearrangement joins TRBV5-1 to TRBJ2-5; D is undetermined. Germline values: CDR1 SGHRS, CDR2 YFSETQ. The germline V and J ends were trimmed by 0 bases and 4 bases, with 10 bases remaining between them. The CDR3 has 14 amino acids. CDR3 region: CASSLVVGGETQYF. The CDR3 bases are TGCGCCAGCAGCTTGGTTGTGGGCGGAGAGACCCAGTACTTC.